Shown below are 30 T cell receptor beta chains from a single sample sequenced in a study of vaccination and CD4 T cells after COVID-19. Their antigen targets remain unknown. Treatment defined: approximately nine-day PBMC culture with coronavirus spike peptide pools or control peptides (ViraFEST assay). Oncomine TCR Beta short-read sequencing was applied to DNA from cultured CD4+ T cells. TCRdb re-derived calls from the PCR reads in MiXCR, one entry per CDR3 protein. The sample carries nearly 15,000 distinct CDR3 sequences, 78% recorded once. The sample was CD4+ T cells from blood, cultured in vitro, taken after SARS-CoV-2 vaccination. The receptors were sampled from a human donor who received a COVID-19 vaccine.

V usage is TRBV24-1 and J usage is TRBJ1-2, with D maybe TRBD1 (5 bases). Germline assignment: CDR1 KGHDR and CDR2 SFDVKD. Trimming stripped 6 bases from V and 4 bases from J, with 11 bases between. This CDR3 is built from 13 residues. The CDR3 sequence: CATSSTATYGYTF. The DNA for the CDR3 is TGTGCCACCAGTTCGACAGCCACCTATGGCTACACCTTC.

V and J are TRBV2 and TRBJ1-3, with no clear D. V shed 7 bases and J shed 2 bases, with 3 bases lying between them. The CDR3 runs 11 residues. The germline CDR1 and CDR2 sequences are SNHLY and FYNNEI. This chain's CDR3 is CASNPGNTIYF. The CDR3 DNA sequence: TGTGCCAGCAACCCTGGAAACACCATATATTTT. Based on the CDR3 plus reference TRBV2 and TRBJ1-3, the full variable domain is EPEVTQTPSHQVTQMGQEVILRCVPISNHLYFYWYRQILGQKVEFLVSFYNNEISEKSEIFDDQFSVERPDGSNFTLKIRSTKLEDSAMYFCASNPGNTIYFGEGSWLTVV.

The V gene is TRBV24-1, the J gene TRBJ2-5; D uncertain. Germline V gene sequence: CDR1 KGHDR, CDR2 SFDVKD. The V end was cut by 4 bases, the J end by 2 bases, with 7 bases between. The CDR3 contains 13 residues. CDR3 bases: TGTGCCACCAGTGACCCCGTACAAGAGACCCAGTACTTC. It codes for CATSDPVQETQYF.

In its sample, this clonotype was seen a few times. The chain employs TRBV7-2 and TRBJ1-6; 8 nucleotides agree with TRBD1. Trimming took 7 bases from V and 5 from J; bases not matched to a gene: 4. The CDR3 is 14 amino acids. Germline V gene data show CDR1 as SGHTA and CDR2 as FQGNSA. CDR3: CASISGQDNSPLHF. The CDR3 DNA reads as TGTGCCAGCATCTCGGGACAGGATAATTCACCCCTCCACTTT.

The CDR3 reads CASSQDRMNTEAFF. The CDR3, as DNA: TGTGCCAGCAGCCAAGACAGGATGAACACTGAAGCTTTCTTT. V usage is TRBV21-1 and J usage is TRBJ1-1; the DNA was not used to check the table's D call, TRBD1. TRBV21-1 is termed a pseudogene. CDR3 length equals 14 residues.

The chain uses TRBV2 and TRBJ1-6, with D possibly TRBD1 on 6 matching bases. V gave up 4 bases and J gave up 9 bases, with 16 bases separating them. The CDR3 length is 15 residues. Germline CDR1 reads SNHLY; CDR2 reads FYNNEI. As DNA, the CDR3 is TGTGCCAGCAGTGCCACACAGGGTAGTCTTTCACCCCTCCACTTT. Encoded protein: CASSATQGSLSPLHF.

The chain is built from TRBV30 and TRBJ1-2; perhaps TRBD1 as D (6 bases). Germline CDR1 is GTSNPN and CDR2 is SVGIG (reference sequence). V was trimmed by 3 bases and J by 11 bases, leaving 16 bases between them. The CDR3 extends over 12 amino acids. CDR3 in DNA: TGTGCCTGGAGAGTGGACAGTAGGCGATACACCTTC. Translation gives CAWRVDSRRYTF.

This clonotype was found a few times. This chain links TRBV20-1 with TRBJ2-5; TRBD1 aligns across 7 bases. Per germline, CDR1 DFQATT and CDR2 SNEGSKA (reference sequence). CDR3 length: 13 amino acids. V dropped 4 bases and J dropped 4; count of bases not matched to a gene: 6. The CDR3 is CSANQGVRETQYF. DNA of the CDR3: TGCAGTGCTAATCAGGGGGTAAGAGAGACCCAGTACTTC.

The chain recombines TRBV9 with TRBJ2-3; D possibly corresponds to TRBD1 (6 bases). The germline V and J ends were trimmed by 2 bases and 1 base, with 14 bases remaining between them. CDR3 length: 16 residues. Germline V gene lookup returns CDR1 SGDLS and CDR2 YYNGEE. The CDR3 here is CASSVLGASRTDTQYF. The DNA of the CDR3 is TGTGCCAGCAGCGTCTTGGGGGCCAGCCGCACAGATACGCAGTATTTT. The complete variable domain, with remaining parts taken from reference TRBV9 and TRBJ2-3, reads DSGVTQTPKHLITATGQRVTLRCSPRSGDLSVYWYQQSLDQGLQFLIQYYNGEERAKGNILERFSAQQFPDLHSELNLSSLELGDSALYFCASSVLGASRTDTQYFGPGTRLTVL.

V gene TRBV20-1 combines with J gene TRBJ2-7; 8 positions match TRBD1. With V trimmed by 3 bases and J by 5 bases, 3 bases remained unmatched. The CDR3 has 12 residues. Germline values: CDR1 DFQATT, CDR2 SNEGSKA (reference sequence). For the CDR3, the DNA is TGCAGTGCTAGCGGACAGGGAAACGAGCAGTACTTC. Translated, it gives CSASGQGNEQYF.

The V call is TRBV12-3 or TRBV12-4, the J call TRBJ2-3, with TRBD2 as a possible D gene (6 bases). V lost 5 bases to trimming and J lost 7 bases, with 16 bases between them. This CDR3 spans 14 amino acids. Here the CDR3 DNA reads TGTGCCAGCAGTCCCCGCGGGGAAGTAAATACGCAGTATTTT. Protein sequence: CASSPRGEVNTQYF.

The J gene is TRBJ1-2, the V gene TRBV2; D may be TRBD1 (6 bases). The CDR3 has 13 residues. Per the germline V gene, CDR1 is SNHLY and CDR2 is FYNNEI. Trimming took 6 bases from V and 4 from J, leaving 12 bases between them. For the CDR3, the DNA is TGTGCCAGCAGGGAACAGGGATCCTATGGCTACACCTTC. Translated: CASREQGSYGYTF.

The chain uses TRBV27 and TRBJ1-1; D gene unclear. CDR3 length equals 17 residues. Germline values: CDR1 MNHEY, CDR2 SMNVEV (reference sequence). V shed 0 bases and J shed 1 base, with 15 bases lying between them. This CDR3 reads CASSLSPLREGNTEAFF. For the CDR3, the DNA is TGTGCCAGCAGTTTATCGCCCCTCCGGGAAGGGAACACTGAAGCTTTCTTT.

The chain has TRBV24-1 and TRBJ2-2; 9 bases line up with TRBD1. CDR1 is KGHDR, CDR2 SFDVKD, per germline. The CDR3 extends over 17 amino acids. The V segment lost 2 bases and the J segment 3 bases; nucleotides outside the gene matches: 6. The CDR3 coding sequence is TGTGCCACCAGTGATTCTCGACAGGGGGTTGACACCGGGGAGCTGTTTTTT. It codes for CATSDSRQGVDTGELFF.

The V and J genes are TRBV30 and TRBJ2-5, with a possible D match to TRBD2 (7 bases). CDR3 length equals 16 residues. V dropped 0 bases and J dropped 4 bases, with 18 bases sitting between them. The germline gives CDR1 GTSNPN, CDR2 SVGIG (reference sequence). CDR3 protein: CAWSVAGAVSGETQYF. In DNA form, the CDR3 reads TGTGCCTGGAGTGTTGCGGGGGCCGTATCTGGAGAGACCCAGTACTTC.

This rearrangement joins TRBV2 to TRBJ1-2; D is ambiguous. The length of the CDR3 is 13 residues. V was clipped by 3 bases and J by 4 bases, with 9 bases between them. CDR1 is SNHLY, CDR2 FYNNEI, per germline. CDR3 loop: CASSDDGSYGYTF. The CDR3 nucleotides are TGTGCCAGCAGTGACGATGGTAGCTATGGCTACACCTTC.

The J gene is TRBJ2-3, the V gene TRBV12-3 or TRBV12-4; 11 bases fit TRBD2. Trimming took 1 base from V and 7 from J; bases not matched to a gene: 1. This CDR3 has 14 residues. CDR3 residues: CASSLGTSGYTQYF. The DNA for the CDR3 is TGTGCCAGCAGTTTAGGGACTAGCGGGTATACGCAGTATTTT.

The chain carries TRBV25-1 and TRBJ2-3, with TRBD2 matching over 7 bases. The trim removed 1 base at V and 2 bases at J, leaving 3 bases unmatched. Germline lookup yields CDR1 MGHDK and CDR2 SYGVNS. The CDR3 runs 15 residues. Written as DNA, the CDR3 is TGTGCCAGCAGTGAATTCAGCGGGATCACAGATACGCAGTATTTT. Protein sequence: CASSEFSGITDTQYF. The whole variable domain, filled in from reference TRBV25-1 and TRBJ2-3, reads EADIYQTPRYLVIGTGKKITLECSQTMGHDKMYWYQQDPGMELHLIHYSYGVNSTEKGDLSSESTVSRIRTEHFPLTLESARPSHTSQYLCASSEFSGITDTQYFGPGTRLTVL.

CDR3 sequence reads: CASSIDRSYEQYF. CDR3 sequence (DNA): TGTGCCAGTAGTATAGACAGGTCCTACGAGCAGTACTTC. This sequence joins TRBV19 and TRBJ2-7; D is undetermined. Germline CDR1 is LNHDA and CDR2 is SQIVND (reference sequence). V lost 0 bases and J lost 1, with 4 bases in between. This CDR3 contains 13 residues.

This chain uses TRBV28 with TRBJ2-3; the D gene is possibly TRBD1 (5 bases). Germline-derived CDR1 and CDR2 are MDHEN and SYDVKM. Deletions cut 5 bases from V and 2 bases from J, with 14 bases between. The CDR3 has 15 residues. In DNA form, the CDR3 reads TGTGCCAGCAGTACCCGTCAGGGATTCACAGATACGCAGTATTTT. Protein: CASSTRQGFTDTQYF. The full variable domain, in which reference TRBV28 and TRBJ2-3 provide the parts outside the CDR3, is DVKVTQSSRYLVKRTGEKVFLECVQDMDHENMFWYRQDPGLGLRLIYFSYDVKMKEKGDIPEGYSVSREKKERFSLILESASTNQTSMYLCASSTRQGFTDTQYFGPGTRLTVL.

This clonotype occurred a few times. The chain combines TRBV20-1 with TRBJ2-5; D is unclear. Germline loops: CDR1 DFQATT, CDR2 SNEGSKA (reference sequence). The V end lost 4 bases, the J end lost 5 bases, and 14 bases lay between the germline ends. This CDR3 is 13 amino acids long. CDR3 DNA: TGCAGTGCTACGTTCGGCCCTCGGGAGACCCAGTACTTC. It encodes CSATFGPRETQYF.

This clonotype is large (0.1 to 1%). The V and J genes are TRBV20-1 and TRBJ1-1; perhaps TRBD1 as D (5 bases). This CDR3 contains 14 residues. Germline values: CDR1 DFQATT, CDR2 SNEGSKA (reference sequence). Deletions cut 1 base from V and 1 base from J, with 10 bases between. The CDR3 DNA reads as TGCAGTGCTAGAGTTACGGGGGGGAACACTGAAGCTTTCTTT. It codes for CSARVTGGNTEAFF.

The J gene is TRBJ2-1, the V gene TRBV19; 10 bases align to TRBD1. V trimming: 5 bases; J trimming: 3 bases; junction bases outside the gene matches: 10. Germline CDR1 LNHDA, CDR2 SQIVND (reference sequence). This CDR3 region has 17 residues. Here the CDR3 reads CASSSRPGQGVYNEQFF. The CDR3 bases are TGTGCCAGTAGTTCCCGCCCCGGACAGGGGGTCTACAATGAGCAGTTCTTC.

This clonotype was observed a few times. The chain has TRBV27 and TRBJ1-1, with D hard to call. The CDR3 covers 14 residues. Germline V gene sequence: CDR1 MNHEY, CDR2 SMNVEV (reference sequence). Trimming pared 3 bases from V and 5 bases from J, leaving 13 bases between. The CDR3 spells CASSFSRAHTEAFF. The CDR3 region has the DNA TGTGCCAGCAGTTTCAGCCGGGCCCATACTGAAGCTTTCTTT.

The chain carries TRBV5-1 and TRBJ1-2; possible D gene TRBD1, 5 bases. Deletions cut 0 bases from V and 7 bases from J, with 16 bases between. Germline assignment: CDR1 SGHRS and CDR2 YFSETQ. The CDR3 has 15 residues. CDR3 coding DNA: TGCGCCAGCAGCTTGGAGGGCAGGGATACTGGTGGCTACACCTTC. This translates into CASSLEGRDTGGYTF.

The genes are TRBV12-3 or TRBV12-4 and TRBJ2-7, with TRBD1 matching over 8 bases. The CDR3 covers 13 residues. V gave up 6 bases and J gave up 6 bases; unmatched junction bases: 7. CDR3 region: CASSFSGQVEQYF. In DNA, the CDR3 is TGTGCCAGCAGCTTCTCGGGACAGGTCGAGCAGTACTTC.

The chain's CDR3 is CASSERRGGADTQYF. CDR3 sequence (DNA): TGCGCCAGCAGTGAGCGCCGGGGGGGGGCAGATACGCAGTATTTT. The J gene is TRBJ2-3, the V gene TRBV10-1; 8 nucleotides agree with TRBD2. The length of the CDR3 is 15 residues. J was trimmed by 4 bases and V by 2 bases; bases with no gene match: 5. Germline assignment: CDR1 WNHNN and CDR2 SYGVQD (reference sequence).

This clonotype was seen just once. The rearrangement joins TRBV10-3 to TRBJ1-1; D gene uncertain. Germline CDR1 reads ENHRY; CDR2 reads SYGVKD. The germline V and J ends were trimmed by 0 bases and 1 base, with 12 bases remaining between them. This CDR3 contains 16 residues. This chain's CDR3 is CAISESLGRRNTEAFF. Here the CDR3 DNA reads TGTGCCATCAGTGAGTCGTTGGGCAGACGGAACACTGAAGCTTTCTTT.

A single count supports this clonotype. The chain recombines TRBV6-4 with TRBJ2-1; D is ambiguous. The CDR3 covers 16 residues. Trimming took off 2 bases at V and 7 bases at J, with 18 bases between the two ends. Germline CDR1 and CDR2: MRHNA and SNTAGT. The CDR3 DNA reads as TGTGCCAGCAGTGACCTTGCGACACCACAGAGTAATGAGCAGTTCTTC. Translated, it gives CASSDLATPQSNEQFF.

A few counts support this clonotype. The genes are TRBV7-9 and TRBJ2-5; TRBD1 or TRBD2 may be the D gene (5 bases each). CDR3 length: 16 residues. V lost 3 bases and J lost 8, with 22 bases in between. Germline CDR1 SEHNR, CDR2 FQNEAQ (reference sequence). CDR3 residues: CASSLAAAGRQGTQYF. In DNA form, the CDR3 reads TGTGCCAGCAGCTTGGCAGCGGCTGGGCGCCAGGGAACCCAGTACTTC.